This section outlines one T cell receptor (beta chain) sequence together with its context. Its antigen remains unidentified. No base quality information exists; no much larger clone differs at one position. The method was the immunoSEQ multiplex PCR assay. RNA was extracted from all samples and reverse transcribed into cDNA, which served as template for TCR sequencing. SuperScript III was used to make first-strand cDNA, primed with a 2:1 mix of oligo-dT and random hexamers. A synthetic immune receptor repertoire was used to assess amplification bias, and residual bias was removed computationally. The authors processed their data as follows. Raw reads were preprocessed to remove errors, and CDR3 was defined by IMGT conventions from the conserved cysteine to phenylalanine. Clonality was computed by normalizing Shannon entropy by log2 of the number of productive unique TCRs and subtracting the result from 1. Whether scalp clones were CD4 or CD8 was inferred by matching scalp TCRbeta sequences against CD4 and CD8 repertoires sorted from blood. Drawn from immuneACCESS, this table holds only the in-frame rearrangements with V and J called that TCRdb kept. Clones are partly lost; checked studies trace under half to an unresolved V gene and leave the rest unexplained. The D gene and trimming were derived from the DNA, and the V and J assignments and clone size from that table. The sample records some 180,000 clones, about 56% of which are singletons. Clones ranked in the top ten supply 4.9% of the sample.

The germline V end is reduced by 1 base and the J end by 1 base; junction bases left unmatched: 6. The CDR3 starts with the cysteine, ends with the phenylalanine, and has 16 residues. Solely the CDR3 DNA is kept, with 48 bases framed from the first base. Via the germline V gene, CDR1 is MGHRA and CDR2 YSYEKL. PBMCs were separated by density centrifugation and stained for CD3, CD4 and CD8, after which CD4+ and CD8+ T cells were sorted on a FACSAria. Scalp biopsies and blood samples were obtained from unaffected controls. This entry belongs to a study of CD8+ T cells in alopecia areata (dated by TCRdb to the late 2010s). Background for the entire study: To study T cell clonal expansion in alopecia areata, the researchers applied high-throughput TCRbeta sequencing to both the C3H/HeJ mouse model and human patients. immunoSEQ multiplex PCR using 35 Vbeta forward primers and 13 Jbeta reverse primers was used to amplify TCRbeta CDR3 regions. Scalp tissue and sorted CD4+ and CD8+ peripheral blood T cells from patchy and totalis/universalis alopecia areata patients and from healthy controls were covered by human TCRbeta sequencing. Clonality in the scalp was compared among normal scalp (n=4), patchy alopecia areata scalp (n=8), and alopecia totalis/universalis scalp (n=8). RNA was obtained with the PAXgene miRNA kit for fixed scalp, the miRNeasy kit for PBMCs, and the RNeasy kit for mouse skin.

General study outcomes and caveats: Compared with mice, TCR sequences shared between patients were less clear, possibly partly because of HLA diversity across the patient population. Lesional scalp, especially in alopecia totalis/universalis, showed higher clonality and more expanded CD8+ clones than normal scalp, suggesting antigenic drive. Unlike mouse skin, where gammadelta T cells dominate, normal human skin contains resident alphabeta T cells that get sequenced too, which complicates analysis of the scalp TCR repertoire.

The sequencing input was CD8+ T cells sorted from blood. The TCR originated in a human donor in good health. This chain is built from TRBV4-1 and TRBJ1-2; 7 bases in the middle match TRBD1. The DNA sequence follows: TGCGCCAGCAGCCAAGTTCCGACAGGGAATAACTATGGCTACACCTTC. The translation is CASSQVPTGNNYGYTF.